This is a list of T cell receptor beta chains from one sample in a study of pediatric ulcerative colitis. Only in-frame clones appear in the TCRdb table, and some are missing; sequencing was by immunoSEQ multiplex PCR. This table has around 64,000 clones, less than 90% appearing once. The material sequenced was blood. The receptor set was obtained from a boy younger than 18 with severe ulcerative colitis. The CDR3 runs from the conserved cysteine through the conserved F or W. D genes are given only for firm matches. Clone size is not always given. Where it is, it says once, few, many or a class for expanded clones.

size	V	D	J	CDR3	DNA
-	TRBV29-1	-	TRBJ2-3	CSVRINSRDTQYF	TGCAGCGTTCGGATCAATTCGCGAGATACGCAGTATTTT
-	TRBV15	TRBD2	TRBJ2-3	CATSSGAGLAAPGTDTQYF	TGTGCCACCAGCAGTGGGGCGGGACTAGCGGCTCCCGGCACAGATACGCAGTATTTT
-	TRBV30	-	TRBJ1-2	CAWVQTYGYTF	TGTGCCTGGGTGCAGACCTATGGCTACACCTTC
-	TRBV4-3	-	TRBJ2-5	CASSQDGTVQETQYF	TGCGCCAGCAGCCAAGATGGAACAGTCCAAGAGACCCAGTACTTC
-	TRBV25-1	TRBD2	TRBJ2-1	CASSDDGRALNEQFF	TGTGCCAGCAGTGATGACGGGAGGGCTCTCAATGAGCAGTTCTTC
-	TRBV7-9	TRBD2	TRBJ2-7	CASSTTSGDSSYEQYF	TGTGCCAGCAGCACAACTAGCGGGGATAGCTCCTACGAGCAGTACTTC
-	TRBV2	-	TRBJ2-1	CASKVALAHNEQFF	TGTGCCAGCAAAGTTGCACTAGCCCACAATGAGCAGTTCTTC
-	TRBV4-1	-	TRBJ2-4	CASSQSPADADIQYF	TGCGCCAGCAGCCAATCACCTGCTGACGCGGACATTCAGTACTTC
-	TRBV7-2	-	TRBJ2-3	CASSSRGTDTQYF	TGTGCCAGCAGCTCGCGGGGCACAGATACGCAGTATTTT
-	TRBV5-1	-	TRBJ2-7	CASSLDSRGAQQYF	TGCGCCAGCAGCTTGGACTCGCGGGGCGCTCAGCAGTACTTC
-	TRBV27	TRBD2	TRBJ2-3	CASRLAGGPYTDTQYF	TGTGCCAGCAGATTAGCGGGAGGCCCTTACACAGATACGCAGTATTTT
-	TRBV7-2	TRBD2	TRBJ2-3	CASSVPGLVVPDTQYF	TGTGCCAGCAGCGTGCCGGGACTAGTGGTTCCAGATACGCAGTATTTT
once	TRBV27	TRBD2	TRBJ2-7	CASSLFVRGGRDYEQYF	TGTGCCAGCAGTTTATTCGTTAGGGGCGGGAGGGACTACGAGCAGTACTTC
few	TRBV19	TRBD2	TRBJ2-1	CASSIVSGSGASEQFF	TGTGCCAGTAGTATAGTATCCGGGAGCGGGGCCAGTGAGCAGTTCTTC
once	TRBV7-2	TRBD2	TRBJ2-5	CASRLAGPETQYF	TGTGCCAGCAGACTAGCGGGACCGGAGACCCAGTACTTC
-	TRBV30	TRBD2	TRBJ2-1	CAWSVRREVPNEQFF	TGTGCCTGGAGTGTACGGCGGGAGGTTCCGAATGAGCAGTTCTTC
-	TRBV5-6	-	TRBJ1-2	CASSLVSRDDGYTF	TGTGCCAGCAGCTTGGTGTCTAGGGATGATGGCTACACCTTC
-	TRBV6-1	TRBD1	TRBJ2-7	CASTRDSLRDEQYF	TGTGCCAGCACCCGGGACAGCCTCCGGGACGAGCAGTACTTC
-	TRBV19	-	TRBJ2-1	CASSPLGSSYNEQFF	TGTGCCAGTAGTCCCCTCGGGAGCTCCTACAATGAGCAGTTCTTC
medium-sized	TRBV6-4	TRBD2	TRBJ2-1	CASSDPGTSDEQFF	TGTGCCAGCAGTGACCCCGGGACTAGCGATGAGCAGTTCTTC
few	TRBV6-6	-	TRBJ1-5	CASSSRSQGNQPQHF	TGTGCCAGCAGTTCGAGAAGTCAGGGCAATCAGCCCCAGCATTTT
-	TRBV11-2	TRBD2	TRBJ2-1	CASSSEREEINEQFF	TGTGCCAGCAGCTCAGAGCGGGAGGAAATCAATGAGCAGTTCTTC
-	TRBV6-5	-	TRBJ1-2	CASTDPGSSYGYTF	TGTGCCAGCACTGATCCAGGGTCTAGCTATGGCTACACCTTC
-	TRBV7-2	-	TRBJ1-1	CASSLEQGIEAFF	TGTGCCAGCAGCTTAGAACAAGGGATTGAAGCTTTCTTT
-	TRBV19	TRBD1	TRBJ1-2	CASSLRGHSANYGYTF	TGTGCCAGTAGCCTCAGGGGGCATTCAGCTAACTATGGCTACACCTTC
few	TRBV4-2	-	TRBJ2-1	CASSQVGATQGLNEQFF	TGTGCCAGCAGCCAAGTTGGGGCGACACAGGGTCTCAATGAGCAGTTCTTC
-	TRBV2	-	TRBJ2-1	CASSESGGTYNEQFF	TGTGCCAGCAGTGAGTCTGGCGGAACCTACAATGAGCAGTTCTTC
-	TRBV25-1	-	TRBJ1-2	CASSALGANYGYTF	TGTGCCAGCAGTGCCCTAGGGGCTAACTATGGCTACACCTTC
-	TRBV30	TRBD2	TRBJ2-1	CAWRSGSSYNEQFF	TGTGCCTGGAGGAGCGGGAGCTCCTACAATGAGCAGTTCTTC
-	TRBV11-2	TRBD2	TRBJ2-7	CASSSGLAGGDEQYF	TGTGCCAGCAGTTCTGGACTAGCGGGAGGGGACGAGCAGTACTTC
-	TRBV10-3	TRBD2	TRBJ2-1	CAISESQAGGPYNEQFF	TGTGCCATCAGTGAGTCACAAGCGGGAGGGCCCTACAATGAGCAGTTCTTC
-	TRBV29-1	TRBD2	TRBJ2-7	CSVGSGRAYEQYF	TGCAGCGTTGGGAGCGGGAGGGCCTACGAGCAGTACTTC
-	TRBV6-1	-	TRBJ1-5	CASSEARGGWGNQPQHF	TGTGCCAGCAGTGAAGCGCGTGGGGGCTGGGGCAATCAGCCCCAGCATTTT
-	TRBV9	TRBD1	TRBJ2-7	CASSAGQGPLYEQYF	TGTGCCAGCAGTGCGGGACAGGGACCCCTCTACGAGCAGTACTTC
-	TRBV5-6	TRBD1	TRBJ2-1	CASSGGQVQFF	TGTGCCAGCAGCGGCGGACAGGTGCAGTTCTTC
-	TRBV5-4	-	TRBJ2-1	CASSLWGLYNEQFF	TGTGCCAGCAGCTTGTGGGGACTGTACAATGAGCAGTTCTTC
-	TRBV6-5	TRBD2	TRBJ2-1	CASRLRAGGNEQFF	TGTGCCAGCAGACTTCGGGCGGGGGGCAATGAGCAGTTCTTC
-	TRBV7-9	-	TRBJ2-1	CASTKSSYNEQFF	TGTGCCAGCACGAAGAGCTCCTACAATGAGCAGTTCTTC
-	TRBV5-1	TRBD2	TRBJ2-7	CASSWGTSGPYEQYF	TGCGCCAGCAGCTGGGGGACTAGCGGTCCCTACGAGCAGTACTTC
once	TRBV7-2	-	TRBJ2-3	CASSLFRWGGTDTQYF	TGTGCCAGCAGCTTATTCCGGTGGGGGGGCACAGATACGCAGTATTTT
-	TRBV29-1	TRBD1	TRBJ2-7	CSARTGENYEQYF	TGCAGCGCCCGGACAGGGGAGAACTACGAGCAGTACTTC
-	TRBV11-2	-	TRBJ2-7	CASSLQPGSYEQYF	TGTGCCAGCAGCTTACAGCCGGGCTCCTACGAGCAGTACTTC
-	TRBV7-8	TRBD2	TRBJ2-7	CASSTGLAGVHEQYF	TGTGCCAGCAGCACAGGACTAGCGGGAGTCCACGAGCAGTACTTC